Reported below is one T cell receptor beta chain. These data come from a study of blood T cell repertoires in COVID-19. Assay used: immunoSEQ multiplex PCR; TCRdb lists only in-frame clones, some missing. This repertoire shows approximately 97,000 clones, around 84% found once; its top ten account for roughly 4.1%. The CDR3 consists of 13 residues. Germline CDR1 and CDR2: SNHLY and FYNNEI. With 1 base removed from V and 3 bases from J, the gap between germline ends came to 7 bases. The TCR sequence derives from a human donor in a cohort sampled during active COVID-19. This chain connects TRBV2 to TRBJ2-7; D gene ambiguous. Sequencing was done on a sample of peripheral blood. The CDR3 spells CASSEVENYEQYF. The CDR3 nucleotides are TGTGCCAGCAGTGAAGTGGAGAACTACGAGCAGTACTTC.